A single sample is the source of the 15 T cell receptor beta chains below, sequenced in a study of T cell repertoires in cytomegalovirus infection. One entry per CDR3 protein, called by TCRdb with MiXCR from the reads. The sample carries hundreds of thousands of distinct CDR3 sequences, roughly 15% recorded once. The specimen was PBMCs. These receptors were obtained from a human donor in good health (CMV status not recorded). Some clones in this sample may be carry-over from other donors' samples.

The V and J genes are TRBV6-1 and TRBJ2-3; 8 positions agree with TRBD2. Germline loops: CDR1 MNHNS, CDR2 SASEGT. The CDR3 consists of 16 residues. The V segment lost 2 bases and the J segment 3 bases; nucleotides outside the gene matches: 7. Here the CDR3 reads CASSELPGLGTDTQYF. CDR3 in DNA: TGTGCCAGCAGTGAACTCCCGGGACTAGGAACAGATACGCAGTATTTT.

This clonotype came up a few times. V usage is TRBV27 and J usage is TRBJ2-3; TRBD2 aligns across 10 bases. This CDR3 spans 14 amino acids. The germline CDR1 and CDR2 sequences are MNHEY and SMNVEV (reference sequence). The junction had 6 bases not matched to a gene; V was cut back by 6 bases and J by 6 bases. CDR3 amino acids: CASRSGGAVDTQYF. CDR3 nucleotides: TGTGCCAGCAGGAGCGGGGGGGCCGTCGATACGCAGTATTTT.

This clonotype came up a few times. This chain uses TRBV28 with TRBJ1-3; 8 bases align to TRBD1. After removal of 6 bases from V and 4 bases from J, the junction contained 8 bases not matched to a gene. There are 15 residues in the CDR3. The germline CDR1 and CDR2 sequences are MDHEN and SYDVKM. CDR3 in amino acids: CASRNRGTLGNTIYF. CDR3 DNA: TGTGCCAGCAGGAACAGGGGGACTTTGGGAAACACCATATATTTT.

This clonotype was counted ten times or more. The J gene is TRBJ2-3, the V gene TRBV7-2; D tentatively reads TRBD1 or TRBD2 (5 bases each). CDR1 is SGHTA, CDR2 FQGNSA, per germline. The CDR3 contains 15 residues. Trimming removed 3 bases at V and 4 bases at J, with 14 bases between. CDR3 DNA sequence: TGTGCCAGCAGCTTGGGGCAGCGGTGGCCAGATACGCAGTATTTT. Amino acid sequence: CASSLGQRWPDTQYF. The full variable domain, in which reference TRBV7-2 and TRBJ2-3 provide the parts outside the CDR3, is GAGVSQSPSNKVTEKGKDVELRCDPISGHTALYWYRQSLGQGLEFLIYFQGNSAPDKSGLPSDRFSAERTGGSVSTLTIQRTQQEDSAVYLCASSLGQRWPDTQYFGPGTRLTVL.

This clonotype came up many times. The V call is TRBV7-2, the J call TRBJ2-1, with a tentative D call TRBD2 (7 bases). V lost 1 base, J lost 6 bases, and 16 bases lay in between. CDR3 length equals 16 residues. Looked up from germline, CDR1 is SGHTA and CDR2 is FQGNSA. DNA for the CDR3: TGTGCCAGCAGCTTAGTTGAGGGGGGGGCTCTCAATGAGCAGTTCTTC. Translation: CASSLVEGGALNEQFF.

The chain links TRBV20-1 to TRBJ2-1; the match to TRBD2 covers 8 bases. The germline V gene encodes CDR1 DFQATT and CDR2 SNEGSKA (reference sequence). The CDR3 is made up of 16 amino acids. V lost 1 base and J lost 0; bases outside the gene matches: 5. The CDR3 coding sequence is TGCAGTGCTAGAGTCCAGCGGGGGAGCTCCTACAATGAGCAGTTCTTC. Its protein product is CSARVQRGSSYNEQFF.

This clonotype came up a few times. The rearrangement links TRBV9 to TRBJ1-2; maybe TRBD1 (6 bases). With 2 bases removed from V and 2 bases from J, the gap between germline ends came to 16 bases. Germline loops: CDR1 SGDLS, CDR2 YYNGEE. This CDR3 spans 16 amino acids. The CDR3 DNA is TGTGCCAGCAGCGTGGCCGGCAGGGGCCTGAACTATGGCTACACCTTC. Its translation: CASSVAGRGLNYGYTF.

The CDR3 bases are TGTGCCAGCAGCTTAGCTCAGGGACAGGGGGCGGATACTGAAAAACTGTTTTTT. Translating gives CASSLAQGQGADTEKLFF. The gene calls are TRBV7-8 and TRBJ1-4, with 12 bases matching TRBD1. Germline CDR1 is SGHVS and CDR2 is FQNEAQ. The CDR3 is 18 residues long. With V trimmed by 0 bases and J by 7 bases, 9 bases remained unmatched.

The DNA for the CDR3 is TGTGCCAGCAGCTTATCGTCGGGTCTGAACACTGAAGCTTTCTTT. This translates into CASSLSSGLNTEAFF. V is TRBV7-2 and J is TRBJ1-1; D is ambiguous. The CDR3 consists of 15 residues. Germline lookup yields CDR1 SGHTA and CDR2 FQGNSA. Trimming took 2 bases from V and 0 from J, leaving 10 bases between them.

The CDR3 DNA reads TGTGCCAGCAGCCAAGCGGGACAGGGACCAGGCTACACCTTC. It yields the protein CASSQAGQGPGYTF. The rearrangement links TRBV4-2 to TRBJ1-2, with 9 bases that match TRBD1. Germline V gene lookup returns CDR1 LGHNA and CDR2 YNFKEQ. V lost 1 base, J lost 8 bases, and 5 bases stayed unmatched. The CDR3 is made up of 14 amino acids.

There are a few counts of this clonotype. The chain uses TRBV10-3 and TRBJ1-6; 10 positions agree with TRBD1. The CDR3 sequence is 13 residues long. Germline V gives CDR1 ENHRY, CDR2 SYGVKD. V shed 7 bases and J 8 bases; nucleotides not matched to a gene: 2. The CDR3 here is CAINGQGDSPLHF. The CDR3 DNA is TGTGCCATCAATGGACAGGGGGATTCACCCCTCCACTTT.

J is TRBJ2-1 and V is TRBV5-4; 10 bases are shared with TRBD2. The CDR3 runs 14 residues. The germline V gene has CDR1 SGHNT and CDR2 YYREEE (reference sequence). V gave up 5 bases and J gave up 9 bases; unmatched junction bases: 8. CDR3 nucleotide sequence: TGTGCCAGCAGTCCCCAGCGGGGGGGCCCTGAGCAGTTCTTC. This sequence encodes CASSPQRGGPEQFF.

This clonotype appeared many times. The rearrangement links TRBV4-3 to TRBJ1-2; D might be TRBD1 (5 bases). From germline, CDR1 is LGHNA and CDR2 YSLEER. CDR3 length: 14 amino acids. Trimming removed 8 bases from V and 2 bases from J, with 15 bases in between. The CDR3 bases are TGCGCCAGCTCCCCTGGGGGGACGAACTATGGCTACACCTTC. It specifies CASSPGGTNYGYTF.

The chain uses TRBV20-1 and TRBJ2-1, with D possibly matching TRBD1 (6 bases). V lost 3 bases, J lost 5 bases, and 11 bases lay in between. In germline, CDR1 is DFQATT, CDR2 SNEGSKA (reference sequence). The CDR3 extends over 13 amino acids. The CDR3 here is CSASRTANNEQFF. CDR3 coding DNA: TGCAGTGCTAGTAGGACAGCAAACAATGAGCAGTTCTTC.

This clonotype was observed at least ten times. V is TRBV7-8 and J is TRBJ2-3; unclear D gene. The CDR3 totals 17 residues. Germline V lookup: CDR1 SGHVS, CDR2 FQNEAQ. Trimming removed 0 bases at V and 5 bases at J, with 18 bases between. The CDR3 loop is CASSLAMAPGVVDTQYF. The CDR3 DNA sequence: TGTGCCAGCAGCTTAGCTATGGCTCCCGGAGTTGTAGATACGCAGTATTTT.